Below, 22 T cell receptor beta chains from the same sample are listed, as sequenced in a study of CD8+ T cells in alopecia areata. Treatment defined: oral pan-JAK inhibitor, 5-10 mg twice daily. RNA was extracted and reverse transcribed into cDNA as the sequencing template. Sequencing was performed with immunoSEQ multiplex PCR; in TCRdb, only in-frame clones are kept and a portion is missing. Of about 110,000 clones in the sample, about three fifths were seen once. Here the sequenced sample was CD8+ T cells sorted from blood, taken at week 24, from a patient treated with tofacitinib. Receptor source: a human donor with alopecia areata.

This clone turned up a few times. The rearrangement uses TRBV10-2 and TRBJ2-7; 8 nucleotides agree with TRBD2. This CDR3 is 15 amino acids long. CDR1 and CDR2 (germline): WSHSY, SAAADI. Trimming at V came to 3 bases and at J to 2 bases, leaving 6 bases not matched to a gene. The CDR3 DNA sequence: TGCGCCAGCAGTGAAGCCGGGGGGGGTACCTACGAGCAGTACTTC. Its protein is CASSEAGGGTYEQYF.

A few counts support this clone. The rearrangement links TRBV6-5 to TRBJ2-2; no clear D gene. The CDR3 totals 13 residues. From germline, CDR1 is MNHEY and CDR2 SVGAGI. V gave up 0 bases and J gave up 6 bases, with 5 bases separating them. The DNA for the CDR3 is TGTGCCAGCAGTTACTCGGAGCCCGGGGAGCTGTTTTTT. Its translation is CASSYSEPGELFF.

As to this clone: An end of the junction does not agree with germline; a read error may underlie this. The chain carries TRBV13 and TRBJ2-7; weak D call: TRBD1 (5 bases). CDR3 length: 14 residues. Germline values: CDR1 PRHDT, CDR2 FYEKMQ (reference sequence). This CDR3 is CASSLGVSPYEQYF. CDR3 DNA: TGTGCCAGCAGCCTAGGGGTATCGCCCTACGAGCAGTACTTC.

In its sample, this clone was seen a few times. This sequence joins TRBV29-1 and TRBJ1-2; 7 bases fit TRBD1. Germline-derived CDR1 and CDR2 are SQVTM and ANQGSEA. The trim removed 0 bases at V and 0 bases at J, leaving 13 bases unmatched. This CDR3 region has 18 residues. The DNA for the CDR3 is TGCAGCGTTGAAGATCTCTGGGACAGAAGATCCACTAACTATGGCTACACCTTC. Amino acids: CSVEDLWDRRSTNYGYTF.

This clone was seen a single time. V gene TRBV6-4 combines with J gene TRBJ1-1; D is uncertain. CDR3 size: 13 residues. The V and J ends lost 2 bases and 0 bases respectively, with 4 bases between them. Per the germline V gene, CDR1 is MRHNA and CDR2 is SNTAGT. In nucleotides, the CDR3 is TGTGCCAGCAGTGACGCGGTGAACACTGAAGCTTTCTTT. Protein product: CASSDAVNTEAFF.

The chain couples TRBV6-5 to TRBJ2-3; D perhaps matches TRBD2 (5 bases). The germline CDR1 and CDR2 sequences are MNHEY and SVGAGI. The V and J ends lost 2 bases and 4 bases respectively, with 10 bases between them. The CDR3 has 14 residues. CDR3 nucleotides: TGTGCCAGCAGTTACCTACCACTAGCAGATACGCAGTATTTT. It codes for CASSYLPLADTQYF.

The CDR3 sequence: CASSSDREDEKLFF. In DNA form, the CDR3 reads TGTGCCAGCAGCTCGGACAGGGAAGATGAAAAACTGTTTTTT. This chain uses TRBV5-6 with TRBJ1-4; TRBD1 matches at 8 bases. Germline values: CDR1 SGHDT, CDR2 YYEEEE. CDR3 length equals 14 residues. V shed 3 bases, J shed 6 bases, and the junction held 4 bases outside the gene matches.

This clone has only one observation. V is TRBV29-1 and J is TRBJ2-7, with 7 bases matching TRBD1. V was pared by 3 bases and J by 1 base, with 3 bases of the junction left unmatched. The CDR3 contains 13 residues. Germline lookup yields CDR1 SQVTM and CDR2 ANQGSEA. CDR3 in DNA: TGCAGCGTTGATACAGGGGATTCCTACGAGCAGTACTTC. Translated, it gives CSVDTGDSYEQYF.

This chain connects TRBV7-9 to TRBJ2-3; D not certain. This CDR3 is 13 amino acids long. The germline V gene has CDR1 SEHNR and CDR2 FQNEAQ (reference sequence). Trimming left V 5 bases short and J 0 bases short, with 6 bases between. This chain's CDR3 is CASSPTSTDTQYF. CDR3 nucleotide sequence: TGTGCCAGCAGCCCCACTAGCACAGATACGCAGTATTTT.

There are a few counts of this clone. This chain connects TRBV27 to TRBJ2-2; 8 bases fit TRBD1. The CDR3 runs 16 residues. Germline CDR1 is MNHEY and CDR2 is SMNVEV (reference sequence). With 5 bases clipped from V and 4 bases from J, the junction kept 9 bases outside the gene matches. The CDR3 reads CASSPRDRTLTGELFF. In nucleotides, the CDR3 is TGTGCCAGCAGTCCACGGGACAGGACACTCACCGGGGAGCTGTTTTTT.

V and J are TRBV7-9 and TRBJ2-7; TRBD1 matches at 8 bases. The CDR3 totals 15 residues. J lost 4 bases, V lost 4 bases, and 9 bases had no gene match. Germline values: CDR1 SEHNR, CDR2 FQNEAQ (reference sequence). The CDR3 spells CASSSGQGAKYEQYF. For the CDR3, the DNA is TGTGCCAGCAGCTCCGGGCAGGGGGCAAAATACGAGCAGTACTTC.

The chain employs TRBV27 and TRBJ1-5, with 7 bases lining up with TRBD1. The CDR3 loop spans 15 amino acids. The ends lost 6 bases at V and 0 bases at J; junction bases unmatched: 5. Germline V gives CDR1 MNHEY, CDR2 SMNVEV (reference sequence). The CDR3 DNA sequence: TGTGCCAGCAGACGTGGGACAGATAGCAATCAGCCCCAGCATTTT. Protein sequence: CASRRGTDSNQPQHF.

J is TRBJ1-2 and V is TRBV7-8, with D perhaps TRBD1 (6 bases). CDR1 and CDR2 from the germline V gene are SGHVS and FQNEAQ. The CDR3 totals 15 residues. V lost 6 bases, J lost 0 bases, and 14 bases lay in between. The CDR3 DNA sequence: TGTGCCAGCAGTCAACAGGGATTAGCTAACTATGGCTACACCTTC. It codes for CASSQQGLANYGYTF.

This chain links TRBV6-5 with TRBJ1-2; D call uncertain. This CDR3 spans 12 amino acids. The V and J ends lost 5 bases and 8 bases respectively, with 12 bases between them. The germline V gene encodes CDR1 MNHEY and CDR2 SVGAGI. As DNA, the CDR3 is TGTGCCAGCAGTCAGTCGGGTTACGGCTACACCTTC. It translates to CASSQSGYGYTF.

The CDR3 DNA is TGTGCCAGCAGTTTATCGATCGTGGGACTGGATGGCTACACCTTC. Encoded protein: CASSLSIVGLDGYTF. This chain uses TRBV27 with TRBJ1-2; tentatively, D is TRBD1 (5 bases). Germline V gene sequence: CDR1 MNHEY, CDR2 SMNVEV (reference sequence). V lost 0 bases, J lost 6 bases, and 14 bases lay in between. The CDR3 length is 15 residues.

V gene TRBV7-2 combines with J gene TRBJ1-2; weak D call: TRBD1 (5 bases). Germline-derived CDR1 and CDR2 are SGHTA and FQGNSA. There are 14 residues in the CDR3. Trimming pared 1 base from V and 4 bases from J, leaving 10 bases between. The CDR3 nucleotides read TGTGCCAGCAGCTTAGGGCTAAGGGGCTATGGCTACACCTTC. Encoded protein: CASSLGLRGYGYTF.

By sample share, this clone is medium-sized (0.01 to 0.1%). V and J are TRBV5-1 and TRBJ2-3; D remains unclear. This CDR3 has 14 residues. Between the trimmed V and J ends, which lost 3 bases and 1 base, there was a span of 9 bases. CDR1 is SGHRS and CDR2 is YFSETQ in the germline V gene. CDR3 in amino acids: CASSWLGRTDTQYF. The CDR3 nucleotides are TGCGCCAGCAGCTGGTTGGGTCGCACAGATACGCAGTATTTT.

The chain links TRBV7-9 to TRBJ2-5, with 9 nucleotides matching TRBD1. V was clipped by 4 bases and J by 3 bases; unmatched bases: 3. The germline V gene has CDR1 SEHNR and CDR2 FQNEAQ (reference sequence). The CDR3 extends over 14 amino acids. The DNA of the CDR3 is TGTGCCAGCAGCTCCTGGGACAGGGAAGAGACCCAGTACTTC. Residues: CASSSWDREETQYF.

The V and J genes are TRBV2 and TRBJ1-1, with D possibly being TRBD1 (5 bases). Trimming took off 5 bases at V and 5 bases at J, with 15 bases between the two ends. This CDR3 has 14 residues. CDR1 is SNHLY, CDR2 FYNNEI, per germline. DNA for the CDR3: TGTGCCAGCAGTTGGGGGGGGTCGGAAACTGAAGCTTTCTTT. This encodes CASSWGGSETEAFF.

This chain joins TRBV29-1 and TRBJ2-2; no firm D call. V was clipped by 4 bases and J by 0 bases, with 9 bases between them. The CDR3 consists of 14 residues. CDR1 SQVTM and CDR2 ANQGSEA come from the germline V gene. CDR3 nucleotides: TGCAGCGTTGCCCCACACACGAACACCGGGGAGCTGTTTTTT. Protein sequence: CSVAPHTNTGELFF.

This chain links TRBV4-1 with TRBJ1-5; D is unresolved. This CDR3 contains 14 residues. Trimming removed 1 base at V and 6 bases at J, with 10 bases between. CDR1 and CDR2 (germline): MGHRA, YSYEKL. DNA of the CDR3: TGCGCCAGCAGCCAAGGGAAAGGGTTTCAGCCCCAGCATTTT. Its protein is CASSQGKGFQPQHF.

The CDR3 bases are TGTGCCAGCAGTTCGACAACCTACGAGCAGTACTTC. Translation gives CASSSTTYEQYF. The chain recombines TRBV27 with TRBJ2-7; D ambiguous. The CDR3 is 12 residues long. V was trimmed by 4 bases and J by 2 bases, leaving 6 bases between them. From germline, CDR1 is MNHEY and CDR2 SMNVEV (reference sequence).